This T cell receptor beta chain was observed in a study of cytomegalovirus exposure and HLA in healthy donors. The CDR3 is made up of 15 amino acids. Trimming removed 8 bases from V and 2 bases from J, with 18 bases in between. Germline assignment: CDR1 GTSNPN and CDR2 SVGIG (reference sequence). The PCR was carried out with 60 Vbeta primers and 13 Jbeta primers. TCRdb's table, derived via immunoSEQ multiplex PCR, lists solely in-frame clones and lacks some. The listing contains some 44,000 clones. Points on this clone: Its antigen is still unknown.

Broader study findings: Data from an earlier analysis indicated that most TCR beta V segments were productive either about 87% or about 30% of the time. Fewer N-insertions than the roughly 670-donor mean were reportedly shown by an Asian-associated ancestry cluster in a later analysis.

The rearrangement links TRBV30 to TRBJ1-4; D not certain. The TCR sequence derives from a woman in her twenties or thirties in good health and CMV-seronegative. The sequenced sample consisted of PBMCs. CDR3 bases: TGTGCCGCCCGGTTCAGCCCGGGGACTAATGAAAAACTGTTTTTT. Its protein product is CAARFSPGTNEKLFF.